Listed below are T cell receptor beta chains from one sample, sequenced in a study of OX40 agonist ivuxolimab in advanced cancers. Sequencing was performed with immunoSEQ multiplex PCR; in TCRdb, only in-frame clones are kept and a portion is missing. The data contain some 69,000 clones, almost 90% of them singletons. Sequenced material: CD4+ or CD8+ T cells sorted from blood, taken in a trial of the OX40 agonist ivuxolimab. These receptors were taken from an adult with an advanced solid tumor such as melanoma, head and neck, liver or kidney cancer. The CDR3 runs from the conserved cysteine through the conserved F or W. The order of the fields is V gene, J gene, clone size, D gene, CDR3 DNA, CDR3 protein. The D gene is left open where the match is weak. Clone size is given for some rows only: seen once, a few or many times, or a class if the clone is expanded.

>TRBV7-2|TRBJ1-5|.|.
TGTGCCAGCAGATACATGACAGGCAATCAGCCCCAGCATTTT
CASRYMTGNQPQHF
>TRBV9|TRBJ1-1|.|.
TGTGCCAGCAGGCCAATGGGGGACGCTGAAGCTTTCTTT
CASRPMGDAEAFF
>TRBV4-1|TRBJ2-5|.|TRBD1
TGCGCCAGCAGCCAGACAGGGATAGAGACCCAGTACTTC
CASSQTGIETQYF
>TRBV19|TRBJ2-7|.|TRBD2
TGTGCCAGTAGTCCGGGAGGGGGGGCGCGGGAGCAGTACTTC
CASSPGGGAREQYF
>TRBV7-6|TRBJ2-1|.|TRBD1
TGTGCCAGCAGCTTCGACAGGGGGGGATTCAATGAGCAGTTCTTC
CASSFDRGGFNEQFF
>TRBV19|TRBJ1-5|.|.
TGTGCCAGTAGTATCCGGGGGGCGTCTGGGCCCCAGCATTTT
CASSIRGASGPQHF
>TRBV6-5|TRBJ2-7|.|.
TGTGCCAGCAGACGCCGGGACTCTACAGCGCAGTACTTC
CASRRRDSTAQYF
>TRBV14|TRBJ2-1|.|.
TGTGCCAGCAGCCCACCGGGCCGGGAGGAGCAGTTCTTC
CASSPPGREEQFF
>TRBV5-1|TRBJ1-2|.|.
TGCGCCAGCAGCTTATATACCGCCTTGGCGGGGGCGGATTATGGCTACACCTTC
CASSLYTALAGADYGYTF
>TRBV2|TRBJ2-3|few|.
TGTGCCAGCAGCTCCGGGAATACAGATACGCAGTATTTT
CASSSGNTDTQYF
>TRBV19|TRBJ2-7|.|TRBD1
TGTGCCACAGAGGACAGGGGGAACGAGCAGTACTTC
CATEDRGNEQYF
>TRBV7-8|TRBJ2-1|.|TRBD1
TGTGCCAGCGCGGCAGGGGGCCTTAATGGACAGTTCTTC
CASAAGGLNGQFF
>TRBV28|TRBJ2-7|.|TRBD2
TGTGCCAGCAGTTCGGGGGGTAGCGAGAACCTCTACGAGCAGTACTTC
CASSSGGSENLYEQYF
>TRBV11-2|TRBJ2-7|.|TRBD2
TGTGCCAGCAGCCCACTAAGCGGGAGGTCGATCTACGAGCAGTACTTC
CASSPLSGRSIYEQYF
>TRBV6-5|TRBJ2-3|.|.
TGTGCCAGCAGTTACTCCTCGGGCCTAGATACGCAGTATTTT
CASSYSSGLDTQYF
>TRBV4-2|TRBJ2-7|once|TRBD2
TGTGCCAGCAGCCAAGGGGTAGCGGGAGTGTTCTTC
CASSQGVAGVFF
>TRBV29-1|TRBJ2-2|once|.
TGCAGCGTTCAAGAAGTGGGGGAGCTGTTTTTT
CSVQEVGELFF
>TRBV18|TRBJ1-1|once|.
TGTGCCAGCTCATCCCAAGGGGGGGCTGAAGCTTTCTTT
CASSSQGGAEAFF
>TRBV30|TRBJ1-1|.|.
TGTGCCTGCCTTAACACTGAAGCTTTCTTT
CACLNTEAFF
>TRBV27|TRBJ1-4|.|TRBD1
TGTGCCAGCAGACGTAACGACAGGGGTTCGACTAATGAAAAACTGTTTTTT
CASRRNDRGSTNEKLFF
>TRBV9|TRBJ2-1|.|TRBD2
TGTGCCAGCAGCCCAACCTCTGGGGGGGGGTTTAGGTATGAGCAGTTCTTC
CASSPTSGGGFRYEQFF
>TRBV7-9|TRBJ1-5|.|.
TGTGCCAGTTCCAGGGGAGATAGCAATCAGCCCCAGCATTTT
CASSRGDSNQPQHF
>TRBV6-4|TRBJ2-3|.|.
TGTGCCAGCAGTGATGCAGGGGGGGCCCCCACAGATACGCAGTATTTT
CASSDAGGAPTDTQYF
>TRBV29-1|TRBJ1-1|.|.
TGCAGCGTTGAAGAGGGGGCGTACACTGAAGCTTTCTTT
CSVEEGAYTEAFF
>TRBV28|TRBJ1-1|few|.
TGTGCCAGCCGGTCAGGGAGGGTTAGCACTGAAGCTTTCTTT
CASRSGRVSTEAFF
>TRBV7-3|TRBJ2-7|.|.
TGTGCCAGCAGCTTAGGGGCCTCCTACGAGCAGTACTTC
CASSLGASYEQYF
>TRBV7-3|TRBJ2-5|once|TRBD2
TGTGCCAGCAGCGCCTTTAGCGGGAGCGGAGAGACCCAGTACTTC
CASSAFSGSGETQYF
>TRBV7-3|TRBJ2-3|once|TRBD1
TGTGCCAGCAGCCAAAGGGACAGGATGACAGATACGCAGTATTTT
CASSQRDRMTDTQYF
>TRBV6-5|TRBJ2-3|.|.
TGTGCCAGCGGCGGGTCGGGGGGCGCGACAGATACGCAGTATTTT
CASGGSGGATDTQYF
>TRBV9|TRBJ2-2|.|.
TGTGCCAGCAGCCCAGACTCGCGGCAAGCGGGGGAGCTGTTTTTT
CASSPDSRQAGELFF
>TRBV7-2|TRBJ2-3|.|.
TGTGCCAGCAGCTCACGGTCTGGCTTTGGCGCAGATACGCAGTATTTT
CASSSRSGFGADTQYF
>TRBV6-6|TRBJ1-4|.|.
TGTGCCAGCAGTTACGACAGAACGGGTGAAAAACTGTTTTTT
CASSYDRTGEKLFF
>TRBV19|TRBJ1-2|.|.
TGTGCCAGTAGTATGAACTATGGCTACACCTTC
CASSMNYGYTF
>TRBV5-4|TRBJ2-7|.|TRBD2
TGTGCCAGCAGCTTGGGGGGACTAGCGGGTGCGCCTGGCGAGCAGTACTTC
CASSLGGLAGAPGEQYF
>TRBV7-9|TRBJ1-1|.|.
TGTGCCAGCACCAAGACAGTCACTGAAGCTTTCTTT
CASTKTVTEAFF
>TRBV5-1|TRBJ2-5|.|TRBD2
TGCGCCAGCAGCCGGACTAGTGGTAGCCAAGAGACCCAGTACTTC
CASSRTSGSQETQYF
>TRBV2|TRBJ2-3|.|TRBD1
TGTGCCAGCAGTGAGCGGGGGACAGGGGTTTCGGATACGCAGTATTTT
CASSERGTGVSDTQYF
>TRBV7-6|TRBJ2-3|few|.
TGTGCCAGCAGCTTAACAGGTTCCGTCACAGATACGCAGTATTTT
CASSLTGSVTDTQYF
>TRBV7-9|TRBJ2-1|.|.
TGTGCCAGCAGCCCTAGGGACAATTACAATGAGCAGTTCTTC
CASSPRDNYNEQFF
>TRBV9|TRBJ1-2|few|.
TGTGCCAGCAGCACCGGACCCGCTGGGTCCAGGAGCTATGGCTACACCTTC
CASSTGPAGSRSYGYTF
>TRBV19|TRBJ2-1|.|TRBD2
TGTGCCAGTAGTGGTGGGACTAGCGGGGCCTACAATGAGCAGTTCTTC
CASSGGTSGAYNEQFF
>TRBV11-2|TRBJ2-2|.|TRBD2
TGTGCCAGCAGCCCGGGACTAGCGGGAGAAACCGGGGAGCTGTTTTTT
CASSPGLAGETGELFF
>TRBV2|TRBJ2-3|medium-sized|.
TGTGCCAGCAGGGTGGGGGATACGCAGTATTTT
CASRVGDTQYF
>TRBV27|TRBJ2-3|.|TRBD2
TGTGCCAGCAGTTTCACACTAGCGGGGATTACAGATACGCAGTATTTT
CASSFTLAGITDTQYF
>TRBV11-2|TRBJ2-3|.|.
TGTGCCAGCAGCTTGGGATTTATGTGGGGGCGAGGCACAGATACGCAGTATTTT
CASSLGFMWGRGTDTQYF
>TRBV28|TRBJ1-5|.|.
TGTGCCAGCAGTTTAACGGGGTATAGCAATCAGCCCCAGCATTTT
CASSLTGYSNQPQHF
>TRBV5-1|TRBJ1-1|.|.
TGCGCCAGCAGCTTACGTTCCGGGCCGAACACTGAAGCTTTCTTT
CASSLRSGPNTEAFF
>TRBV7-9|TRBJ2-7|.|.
TGTGCCAGCAGCTTAGATGAGGCTTCGACGGAGCAGTACTTC
CASSLDEASTEQYF
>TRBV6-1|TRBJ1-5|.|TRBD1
TGTGCCAGCAGTGTGGACAGGGAGGGTCAGCCCCAGCATTTT
CASSVDREGQPQHF
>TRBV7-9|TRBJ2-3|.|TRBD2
TGTGCCAGCAGCCAACTAGCGGGGCCCACAGATACGCAGTATTTT
CASSQLAGPTDTQYF